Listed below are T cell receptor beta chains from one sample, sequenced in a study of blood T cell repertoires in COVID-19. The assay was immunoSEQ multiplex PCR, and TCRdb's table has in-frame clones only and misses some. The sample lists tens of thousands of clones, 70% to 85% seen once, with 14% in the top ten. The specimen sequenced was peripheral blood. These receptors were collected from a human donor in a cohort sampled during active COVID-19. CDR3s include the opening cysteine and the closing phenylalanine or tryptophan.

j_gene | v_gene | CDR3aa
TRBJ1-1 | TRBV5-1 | CASSSGTAEAFF
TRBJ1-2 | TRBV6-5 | CASSRTGTSYGYTF
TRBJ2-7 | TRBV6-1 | CASSVFGGRGESYEQYF
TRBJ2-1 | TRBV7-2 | CASSRLAGGPGEQFF
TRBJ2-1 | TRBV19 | CASSIPGREVNNEQFF
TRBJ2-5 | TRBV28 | CASSTFPGGGQETQYF
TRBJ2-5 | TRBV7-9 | CASSSSPTDPDEETQYF
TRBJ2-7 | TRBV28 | CASSSMTTSLGYEQYF
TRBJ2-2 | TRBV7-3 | CASSLIARESTGELFF
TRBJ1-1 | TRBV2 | CASSDERGEAFF
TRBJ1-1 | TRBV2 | CATTVEGTEAFF
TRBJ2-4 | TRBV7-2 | CASSLEAGGAKNIQYF
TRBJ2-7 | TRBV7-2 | CASSPVLYEQYF
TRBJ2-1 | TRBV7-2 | CASSLWLAGNNEQFF
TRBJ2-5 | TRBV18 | CASSPQRGVYQETQYF
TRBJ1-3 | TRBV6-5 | CASSYDRTSGNTIYF
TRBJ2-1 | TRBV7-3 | CASSSQGGEQFF
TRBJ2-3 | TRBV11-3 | CASSLGPTDTQYF
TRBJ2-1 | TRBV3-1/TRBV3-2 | CASSQLAGGPNEQFF
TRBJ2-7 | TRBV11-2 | CASTGSVPYEQYF
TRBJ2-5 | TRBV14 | CASSRQGRLGSGRRETQYF
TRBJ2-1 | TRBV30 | CAWKILAGAEQFF
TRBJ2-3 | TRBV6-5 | CASSPQGFGTDTQYF
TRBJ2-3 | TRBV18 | CASSLSTSGGAEDTQYF
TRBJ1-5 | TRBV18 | CASSPYRDSQPQHF
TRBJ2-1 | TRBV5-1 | CASSLESTYNEQFF
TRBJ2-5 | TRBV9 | CASSVEGTIQETQYF
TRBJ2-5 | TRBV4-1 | CASSQSTRTSPEGETQYF
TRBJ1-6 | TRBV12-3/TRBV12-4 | CASSRQGHSPLHF
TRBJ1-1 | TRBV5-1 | CASSLSGGGKVPEAFF
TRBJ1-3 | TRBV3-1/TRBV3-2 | CASSPPLQGNRNTIYF
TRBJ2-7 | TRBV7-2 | CASSYQRGRDTSYEQYF
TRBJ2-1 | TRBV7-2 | CASSLGRGVSYNEQFF
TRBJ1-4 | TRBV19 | CASSTGAGGEKLFF
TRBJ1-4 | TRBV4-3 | CASSQDRGEKLFF
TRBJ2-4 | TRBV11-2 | CASSLTPQPQVF
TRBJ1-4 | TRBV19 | CASSSRTSNEKLFF
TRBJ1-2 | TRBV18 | CASSPGNYGYTF
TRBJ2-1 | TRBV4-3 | CASSKGTGGYNEQFF
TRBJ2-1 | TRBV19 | CASSIIPGQGANEQFF
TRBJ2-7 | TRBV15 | CATSRQPGEQYF
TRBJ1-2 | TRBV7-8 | CASSARWVGQRGYGYTF
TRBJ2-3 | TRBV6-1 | CASGKAGGADTQYF
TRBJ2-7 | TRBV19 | CASSPSRTTNSYEQYF
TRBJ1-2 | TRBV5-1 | CASSLAGNYGYTF
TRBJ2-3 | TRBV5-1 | CASSQGGGSTDTQYF
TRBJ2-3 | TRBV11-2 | CASSLAGGRTDTQYF